This TCR beta chain was documented in a study of cytomegalovirus exposure and HLA in healthy donors. Between the trimmed V and J ends, which lost 3 bases and 2 bases, there was a span of 20 bases. Germline lookup yields CDR1 SGHAT and CDR2 FQNNGV. The CDR3 loop spans 17 amino acids. The PCR made use of 60 Vbeta and 13 Jbeta primers. Data came from immunoSEQ multiplex PCR; TCRdb stores just in-frame clones and leaves some out. The repertoire holds 90,000 to 150,000 clones, with 7% to 9.5% as singletons. Sequencing was carried out using PBMCs. The sequence came from a woman aged 40 to 50 in good health and CMV-seropositive. The chain has TRBV11-2 and TRBJ2-7, with D possibly matching TRBD2 (6 bases). The CDR3 nucleotides are TGTGCCAGCAGCTTGGCTCGGTCGGACTACCCCACCTACGAGCAGTACTTC. Its protein is CASSLARSDYPTYEQYF. Based on the CDR3 plus reference TRBV11-2 and TRBJ2-7, the full variable domain is EAGVAQSPRYKIIEKRQSVAFWCNPISGHATLYWYQQILGQGPKLLIQFQNNGVVDDSQLPKDRFSAERLKGVDSTLKIQPAKLEDSAVYLCASSLARSDYPTYEQYFGPGTRLTVT.